This record concerns one TCR beta chain sequence. Its specificity is not known. The CDR3 end lies 3 residues beyond the end of the read and is filled in from the germline J gene. Profiled with immunoSEQ multiplex PCR; TCRdb holds only in-frame clones, not every one. Sampling found roughly 79,000 clones, none seen once. Germline CDR1 reads LNHDA; CDR2 reads SQIVND (reference sequence). J was trimmed by 9 bases and V by 6 bases; bases with no gene match: 12. There are 16 residues in the CDR3. This specimen comes from a study of T cell clonality in common variable immunodeficiency. General study results and limits: CVID subjects shared fewer TCRbeta clones than healthy controls did. CVID patient heterogeneity limited repertoire-clinical complication correlations. TCRbeta clonality was increased in CVID versus healthy controls.

The sequence came from a person aged 18 to 69 in good health. The sample comprised peripheral blood mononuclear cells. This chain joins TRBV19 and TRBJ2-1; TRBD2 matches at 12 bases. CDR3 DNA, as far as it was read: TGTGCCAGTAGCCCTCCGACTAGCGGGAGAGGGAGTGAG. Its translation: CASSPPTSGRGSE. The full CDR3 is CASSPPTSGRGSEQFF.